This T cell receptor beta chain was observed in a study of shared clonotypes between healthy human individuals (dated by TCRdb to between 2020 and 2021). Describing the broader study: A few men and two women, aged 18 to 49 years, made up the cohort. For each donor, CD4 naive and CD4 memory were each run on three plates, CD8 naive on two plates, and CD8 memory on one plate. The study deeply sequenced blood TCR repertoires of about 5 healthy adults to estimate repertoire size and the extent of clonotype sharing between individuals. Libraries were prepared and TCR repertoires were sequenced by different laboratories using diverse techniques, in order to increase sequencing depth and limit assay-specific biases. Per donor, leukapheresis produced somewhere between about 0.9 and 10 billion PBMCs. What the research found in general, with its limitations: Pairwise subsampling led to the expectation that sequencing depth would affect the degree of clonotype sharing among donors. Even with the large sequencing depth, rarefaction of the sorted-subset datasets indicated that sequencing was incomplete. The genetic and exposure-history diversity represented was limited by the small number of donors. Estimated clonotype richness was generally larger for naive than for memory subsets. Higher generation probabilities were observed for clonotypes shared by all four sorted-subset donors than for non-shared clonotypes. Across four donors, 4.5% to 6.5% of naive CD4, approximately 3.5% of naive CD8, 2.3% of memory CD4, and over 0.35% of memory CD8 clonotypes were shared. Only blood was sampled, and tissue TCR repertoires likely differ from those in blood.

The donors were healthy, HIV-negative adults with no recently reported acute infections or vaccinations. Only Caucasian adults living in Nashville, Tennessee, USA were represented among the donors. Magnetic negative selection was used to enrich CD4+ T cells, after which naive cells were positively selected on CD45RA and the negative fraction became the memory subset. Blood was obtained by leukapheresis, after which PBMCs were separated by Ficoll-Histopaque density gradient centrifugation and cryopreserved in liquid nitrogen vapor phase. Analytical flow cytometry was used to check the purity and quantity of every magnetically sorted T cell population. Genomic DNA was isolated from each sorted fraction and quantified by UV absorbance on a Nanodrop 2000c. About this clone itself: Its antigen specificity is not known. No base quality values were provided; no much bigger clone lies one nucleotide off.

Using the deep immunoSEQ assay, TCR CDR3 regions were amplified from genomic DNA by multiplex PCR. Extracted genomic DNA from each cell subset was distributed evenly across all wells of several immunoSEQ 96-well plates, and each plate was treated as a replicate. For sorted subsets, around 200 ng genomic DNA, equal to tens of thousands of T cell genomes, was loaded into each replicate PCR. The purified libraries were quantified using a Qubit 3.0 fluorometer, sized with a Bioanalyzer 2100, and then quantified again using the KAPA Library Quantification kit. A separate single-read 150-cycle Illumina NextSeq 550 flow cell was used to sequence each immunoSEQ 96-well plate. As for the authors' bioinformatics: Because the immunoSEQ output included only junctional sequences and no quality scores, the filtering could not be the same as the filtering used for full-length reads. To assign V/J genes and CDR3, sequences were annotated using PyIR, a Python wrapper for IgBLAST v1.9, with IMGT germline references. Reads were removed for weak V/J assignments (E-value above 1e-6), missing CDR3, stop codons, out-of-frame junctions, or ambiguous translated residues. V3J clonotypes were defined as sequences sharing an identical inferred V gene, J gene, and CDR3 amino acid sequence. Percentage overlap between repertoires was computed as shared unique clonotypes divided by the size of the smaller repertoire. RTK rarefaction, the Chao1 estimator, and Recon v2.1 estimates of unobserved clonotypes were used to assess repertoire richness. OLGA was used to compute generation probabilities for all TCRbeta clonotypes that the gDNA method yielded from four donors. Imported from immuneACCESS, the table was reduced by TCRdb to in-frame sequences with V and J called. These copies leave out some clones; in studies compared against another copy, an unresolved V gene accounts for under half, and the cause of the remainder is not known. Clonal size and the V and J genes are those of that table, whereas D and trimming came from the DNA. The sample data list about 2.5 million clones, and 85% to 95% of these were observed just once. The top ten clonotypes cover 0.37% of the sample.

CDR1 SGHTA and CDR2 FQGNSA are derived from the germline V gene. V drops 5 bases and J drops 1 base, leaving 13 bases in between. The CDR3 numbers 15 residues from cysteine through phenylalanine. Only CDR3 DNA is held: 45 bases, read in frame from base 1. This clonotype was obtained from a man between 18 and 35 years old in good health. Some clones in this sample may be carry-over from other donors' samples. This chain is built from TRBV7-2 and TRBJ2-3, with no reliable assignment of the D segment. Material for sequencing was naive CD4+ T cells from PBMCs. The meaning of the sample's cell subset or site label: CD45RA+ positively selected. In nucleotides, the sequence is TGTGCCAGCAGCCCAACCTCGGACCGCACAGATACGCAGTATTTT. Protein translation: CASSPTSDRTDTQYF.